This T cell receptor beta chain was sequenced during a study of T cells in Graves' hyperthyroidism and ophthalmopathy. Study-wide points: Model output signaled ophthalmopathy a median around 5.9 months ahead of onset.

The source material, RNA transcripts, was used to amplify TCR beta CDR3 regions. HTBI primers drove first-round RT-PCR of the TCR CDR3. TCRdb processed the multiplex PCR reads anew with MiXCR; each CDR3 protein has one entry. The sample has some 560,000 distinct CDR3 sequences, less than 15% seen once. The CDR3 extends over 16 amino acids. Germline CDR1 reads SNHLY; CDR2 reads FYNNEI. The V and J ends lost 4 bases and 1 base, in that order; junction bases with no gene match: 4. There are many counts of this clonotype. Antigen specificity is unknown. Those with hyperthyroidism were 18 to 65 years old, newly diagnosed, and ill for under 2 months.

The genes are TRBV2 and TRBJ2-6, with 7 bases identical to TRBD1. The sample taken for sequencing was blood. The TCR originated in a middle-aged woman with Graves' hyperthyroidism. The CDR3 DNA reads as TGTGCCAGCAGTGCATCAGGGGGATCTGGGGCCAACGTCCTGACTTTC. Encoded protein: CASSASGGSGANVLTF.